This is a list of T cell receptor beta chains from one sample in a study of blood T cells in healthy people across ages. TCRdb reprocessed the 5' RACE reads via MiXCR and lists one record per CDR3 protein. The table records 450,000 to 650,000 distinct CDR3 sequences, less than 25% of them present only once. This same sample was also taken into another study, of T cells of mothers and their children.

Sequencing input: blood. These receptors all stem from a boy younger than 18 in good health. Each CDR3 is given with its conserved first and last residue.

J gene,V gene,CDR3 protein
TRBJ2-5,TRBV29-1,CSVEAGLAGGPRETQYF
TRBJ2-7,TRBV20-1,CSGRGGGTYEQYF
TRBJ2-1,TRBV27,CASSFKAGGPNEQFF
TRBJ2-1,TRBV7-9,CASSLDRGLSVAQFF
TRBJ2-7,TRBV9,CASSGGTSSSEQYF
TRBJ2-5,TRBV28,CASSLKGGRETQYF
TRBJ2-3,TRBV28,CASSSPQGTQYF
TRBJ1-2,TRBV28,CASSERRYGYTF
TRBJ2-1,TRBV12-3/TRBV12-4,CASSFVGQGLNEQFF
TRBJ1-3,TRBV7-2,CASSLGWTRGNTTYF
TRBJ2-5,TRBV29-1,CSVEEGRQGGQETQYF
TRBJ1-2,TRBV4-3,CASSQGGGGYTF
TRBJ2-1,TRBV7-2,CASSLYIEGSYNEQFF
TRBJ2-5,TRBV11-2,CASSRSGETQYF
TRBJ2-5,TRBV29-1,CSVEAGVGRQETQYF
TRBJ2-5,TRBV20-1,CSAGGGPAQETQYF
TRBJ1-4,TRBV11-2,CASSSATGLREKLFF
TRBJ2-1,TRBV11-2,CASSLVEKQFF
TRBJ1-1,TRBV7-2,CASSSLRGYTEAFF
TRBJ2-7,TRBV4-3,CASSRKTGAYEQYF
TRBJ2-3,TRBV11-1,CASSLGWGGSSLTDTQYF
.,TRBV7-2,CASSPQTSYKQETQYF
TRBJ2-7,TRBV28,CASSPLGDRTPTSYEQYF
TRBJ2-1,TRBV5-1,CASSFSRLAGMDNEQFF
TRBJ1-2,TRBV2,CASSPRTGATYGYTF
TRBJ2-1,TRBV6-5,CASSYSNSYNEQFF
TRBJ1-5,TRBV10-3,CAIRQGNSNQPQHF
TRBJ1-5,TRBV4-3,CASSPGALYSNQPQHF
TRBJ2-7,TRBV4-3,CASSTGLVAYEQYF
TRBJ2-5,TRBV7-8,CASSPPGGAKQETQYF
.,TRBV28,CASSLRSIVIRAGGRHEQYF
TRBJ1-6,TRBV3-1,CASTLGTANSPLHF
TRBJ2-1,TRBV6-2/TRBV6-3,CASSYDRSANEQFF
TRBJ2-5,TRBV6-1,CASTIGTSGSRAETQYF
TRBJ1-2,TRBV4-3,CASSQKGDRDYGYTF
TRBJ1-3,TRBV9,CASSVGVGNTIYF
TRBJ2-7,TRBV4-3,CATSQGTGRYEQYF
TRBJ1-2,TRBV20-1,CSAKRGTGNGYTF
TRBJ2-7,TRBV7-2,CASSWSGDSTTMSF
.,TRBV7-2,CTSSLTGGEAETQYF
TRBJ2-1,TRBV5-1,CASSLIGTGGRNEQFF
.,TRBV4-2,CASSQGLAGDIGQFF
TRBJ2-3,TRBV5-4,CASSFSPGADTQYF
TRBJ1-3,TRBV27,CASSSDSGNTIYF
.,TRBV30,CAWRANRDRGDEQYF
TRBJ2-5,TRBV9,CASSIGQRVEETQYF
TRBJ1-2,TRBV28,CASRTQGGANYGYTF
TRBJ2-5,TRBV10-3,CAISEIRETQYF
TRBJ2-7,TRBV27,CASISYAGLAVYEQYF
TRBJ2-1,TRBV28,CASSPGTTNNEQFF
TRBJ2-1,TRBV3-1,CASGRQGSYNEQFF
TRBJ2-7,TRBV9,CASSPGSGSYERYF
TRBJ2-5,TRBV7-8,CASSLEAWGYQETQYF
TRBJ2-7,TRBV5-6,CASSLDFGYEQYF
TRBJ2-3,TRBV2,CASSEVGDTQYF
TRBJ2-5,TRBV5-1,CASRPGTQETQYF
TRBJ2-3,TRBV3-1,CASSQAGDTQYF